A single sample gave rise to the 29 T cell receptor beta chains below, sequenced in a study of cytomegalovirus exposure and HLA in healthy donors. Sequencing was performed with immunoSEQ multiplex PCR; in TCRdb, only in-frame clones are kept and a portion is missing. The table records 82,000 or so clones, 90% to 95% of them present only once. Sequencing used PBMCs. The receptors were gathered from a woman aged 18-29 years in good health and CMV-seronegative.

The CDR3 is CASSEPGRGPNSPLHF. DNA of the CDR3: TGTGCCAGCAGTGAACCAGGCAGGGGCCCTAATTCACCCCTCCACTTT. The chain recombines TRBV2 with TRBJ1-6; D might be TRBD1 (6 bases). Per the germline V gene, CDR1 is SNHLY and CDR2 is FYNNEI. The CDR3 extends over 16 amino acids. Trimming shortened V by 2 bases and J by 6 bases, and 14 bases separated the two germline ends.

The chain combines TRBV19 with TRBJ2-3; 10 nucleotides align to TRBD2. There are 15 residues in the CDR3. Trimming removed 6 bases from V and 0 bases from J; junction bases left unmatched: 3. In germline, CDR1 is LNHDA, CDR2 SQIVND (reference sequence). The CDR3 region is CASSWTSGSTDTQYF. CDR3 DNA sequence: TGTGCCAGTAGCTGGACTAGCGGTAGCACAGATACGCAGTATTTT.

The J gene is TRBJ1-4, the V gene TRBV27, with 10 positions matching TRBD1. This CDR3 contains 14 residues. Unmatched junction bases numbered 3, after V lost 5 bases and J lost 6 bases. Germline V gives CDR1 MNHEY, CDR2 SMNVEV (reference sequence). The chain's CDR3 is CASSLTGGDEKLFF. CDR3 DNA: TGTGCCAGCAGTCTGACAGGGGGCGATGAAAAACTGTTTTTT.

The chain links TRBV5-6 to TRBJ2-1, with D possibly TRBD2 on 6 matching bases. Trimming stripped 1 base from V and 5 bases from J, with 7 bases between. The CDR3 sequence is 13 residues long. The germline CDR1 and CDR2 sequences are SGHDT and YYEEEE. DNA of the CDR3: TGTGCCAGCAGCTTGTGGACTAACAATGAGCAGTTCTTC. Amino acids: CASSLWTNNEQFF.

This chain uses TRBV19 with TRBJ2-7, with 11 bases matching TRBD2. V lost 3 bases and J lost 3; bases outside the gene matches: 4. The germline V gene has CDR1 LNHDA and CDR2 SQIVND (reference sequence). The CDR3 extends over 15 amino acids. The CDR3 sequence is CASSIATSGIYEQYF. The DNA of the CDR3 is TGTGCCAGTAGTATTGCGACTAGCGGGATCTACGAGCAGTACTTC.

The V call is TRBV7-2, the J call TRBJ2-5; 15 bases align to TRBD2. Trimming removed 5 bases from V and 2 bases from J; junction bases left unmatched: 3. The CDR3 totals 16 residues. Germline V gene lookup returns CDR1 SGHTA and CDR2 FQGNSA. Here the CDR3 DNA reads TGTGCCAGCAGCCCCGGACTAGCGGGAGGGCAAGAGACCCAGTACTTC. Translation: CASSPGLAGGQETQYF.

This chain uses TRBV27 with TRBJ1-1; 8 bases map to TRBD1. The junction had 17 bases not matched to a gene; V was cut back by 7 bases and J by 4 bases. The CDR3 covers 17 residues. CDR1 is MNHEY and CDR2 is SMNVEV in the germline V gene (reference sequence). DNA of the CDR3: TGTGCCAGCATCCCGGTGGACAGGGAGAGACAGGTCACTGAAGCTTTCTTT. Translated, it gives CASIPVDRERQVTEAFF.

About this clone: The missing conserved phenylalanine or tryptophan at the end of this CDR3 makes a read error likely. The DNA is omitted, as the CDR3 cannot be located on it reliably, and the CDR3 follows TCRdb's listing. The rearrangement joins TRBV29-1 to TRBJ1-2; the D call TRBD1 from the table was never checked on the DNA. Germline V gene lookup returns CDR1 SQVTM and CDR2 ANQGSEA. The CDR3 is made up of 9 amino acids, end residues included. The CDR3 region is CSVGRDRSL.

The chain carries TRBV6-1 and TRBJ2-7; 11 bases are shared with TRBD1. This CDR3 is built from 16 residues. Germline V gives CDR1 MNHNS, CDR2 SASEGT. Germline trimming cut 2 bases from V and 0 bases from J; bases unmatched to any gene: 3. CDR3 DNA: TGTGCCAGCAGTGAATGGGGACAGGGGGACTCCTACGAGCAGTACTTC. Translated, it gives CASSEWGQGDSYEQYF.

The V call is TRBV7-9, the J call TRBJ2-7; 7 bases map to TRBD1. Germline V gives CDR1 SEHNR, CDR2 FQNEAQ (reference sequence). With 3 bases clipped from V and 5 bases from J, the junction kept 7 bases outside the gene matches. The CDR3 consists of 14 residues. CDR3 region: CASSFRQGYHEQYF. The CDR3 DNA sequence: TGTGCCAGCAGCTTCCGACAGGGTTACCACGAGCAGTACTTC.

The rearrangement joins TRBV6-6 to TRBJ1-3; no reliable D call. The CDR3 has 15 amino acids. Trimming shortened V by 3 bases and J by 0 bases, and 9 bases separated the two germline ends. Germline V gene data show CDR1 as MNHNY and CDR2 as SVGAGI (reference sequence). In DNA, the CDR3 is TGTGCCAGCAGTTATGGAGAAGTCTCTGGAAACACCATATATTTT. Protein product: CASSYGEVSGNTIYF.

The V call is TRBV7-2, the J call TRBJ2-5; 15 nucleotides align to TRBD2. J lost 4 bases, V lost 5 bases, and 5 bases had no gene match. Per the germline V gene, CDR1 is SGHTA and CDR2 is FQGNSA. The length of the CDR3 is 16 residues. The CDR3 loop reads CASSRTSGRAGETQYF. The CDR3 DNA follows: TGTGCCAGCAGCCGGACTAGCGGGAGGGCCGGAGAGACCCAGTACTTC.

This clone has a single count. The chain carries TRBV30 and TRBJ1-1; 7 nucleotides match TRBD1. V gave up 2 bases and J gave up 8 bases; unmatched junction bases: 5. Germline V gene lookup returns CDR1 GTSNPN and CDR2 SVGIG (reference sequence). This CDR3 has 12 residues. The CDR3 bases are TGTGCCTGGAGTAACAGGGGAATGGAAGCTTTCTTT. The encoded protein is CAWSNRGMEAFF.

The chain uses TRBV19 and TRBJ1-2; 7 positions match TRBD1. CDR3 length: 14 amino acids. The germline CDR1 and CDR2 sequences are LNHDA and SQIVND (reference sequence). V lost 4 bases to trimming and J lost 3 bases; unmatched junction nucleotides: 5. The CDR3 DNA follows: TGTGCCAGTAGTAACACAGGGGTAGACTATGGCTACACCTTC. Translated: CASSNTGVDYGYTF.

The V gene is TRBV5-1, the J gene TRBJ2-3; 7 bases match TRBD2. The CDR3 totals 12 residues. Trimming cost V 4 bases and J 5 bases; bases outside gene matches: 1. The germline CDR1 and CDR2 sequences are SGHRS and YFSETQ. The CDR3 is CASSGRGDTQYF. The CDR3 bases are TGCGCCAGCAGCGGGAGGGGAGATACGCAGTATTTT. Full variable domain (outside the CDR3, taken from reference TRBV5-1 and TRBJ2-3): KAGVTQTPRYLIKTRGQQVTLSCSPISGHRSVSWYQQTPGQGLQFLFEYFSETQRNKGNFPGRFSGRQFSNSRSEMNVSTLELGDSALYLCASSGRGDTQYFGPGTRLTVL.

The chain has TRBV14 and TRBJ2-3; 14 bases are shared with TRBD2. J was trimmed by 9 bases and V by 0 bases; bases with no gene match: 2. This CDR3 comprises 15 residues. Germline V gives CDR1 SGHDN, CDR2 FVKESK. Here the CDR3 reads CASSQDRTSGGTQYF. The CDR3 DNA follows: TGTGCCAGCAGCCAAGACAGGACTAGCGGGGGGACGCAGTATTTT.

This clone appeared once. The rearrangement uses TRBV10-1 and TRBJ1-1; D is undetermined. The CDR3 runs 13 residues. Germline V gene sequence: CDR1 WNHNN, CDR2 SYGVQD (reference sequence). The germline V and J ends were trimmed by 2 bases and 4 bases, with 8 bases remaining between them. CDR3: CASSEIRGTEAFF. Written as DNA, the CDR3 is TGCGCCAGCAGTGAGATTCGGGGCACTGAAGCTTTCTTT.

This clone occurred once. The chain links TRBV27 to TRBJ1-4; no definite D call. The germline V and J ends were trimmed by 7 bases and 2 bases, with 11 bases remaining between them. The CDR3 contains 14 residues. The germline CDR1 and CDR2 sequences are MNHEY and SMNVEV (reference sequence). CDR3 nucleotides: TGTGCCAGCACCCCGACCGGGACTAATGAAAAACTGTTTTTT. Protein: CASTPTGTNEKLFF.

V is TRBV5-6 and J is TRBJ1-2; possibly TRBD1 for D (5 bases). This CDR3 spans 13 amino acids. Deletions cut 2 bases from V and 7 bases from J, with 12 bases between. Germline CDR1 is SGHDT and CDR2 is YYEEEE. The CDR3 loop reads CASSLKQVGGYTF. The CDR3 region has the DNA TGTGCCAGCAGCTTAAAACAGGTCGGTGGCTACACCTTC.

The V call is TRBV30, the J call TRBJ1-1; D is possibly TRBD1 (5 bases). Germline V gene lookup returns CDR1 GTSNPN and CDR2 SVGIG (reference sequence). Trimming took 4 bases from V and 1 from J, leaving 10 bases between them. The CDR3 has 13 residues. The CDR3: CAWTAGGNTEAFF. Here the CDR3 DNA reads TGTGCCTGGACCGCCGGGGGGAACACTGAAGCTTTCTTT.

This chain links TRBV28 with TRBJ2-3, with 7 bases fitting TRBD2. Trimming removed 1 base from V and 14 bases from J; junction bases left unmatched: 3. In germline, CDR1 is MDHEN, CDR2 SYDVKM. This CDR3 is built from 11 residues. CDR3 coding DNA: TGTGCCAGCAGTTTATTCCGGGAGGCGTATTTT. Its translation: CASSLFREAYF.

V gene TRBV5-5 combines with J gene TRBJ1-1, with 9 bases that match TRBD1. This CDR3 has 15 residues. Losses at the gene ends were 7 bases for V and 4 bases for J; bases not matched to a gene: 11. Looked up from germline, CDR1 is SGHKS and CDR2 is YYEKEE (reference sequence). The CDR3 region has the DNA TGTGCCAGCCGTACCACAGGGGGCCGGGGCACTGAAGCTTTCTTT. Its translation is CASRTTGGRGTEAFF.

The sample holds one count of this clone. The rearrangement joins TRBV14 to TRBJ2-1; D call uncertain. V lost 4 bases to trimming and J lost 10 bases, with 14 bases between them. CDR1 SGHDN and CDR2 FVKESK come from the germline V gene. The CDR3 sequence is 13 residues long. The CDR3 bases are TGTGCCAGCAGCCGCCAGGCGCATTACGAGCAGTTCTTC. This sequence encodes CASSRQAHYEQFF.

This rearrangement joins TRBV4-3 to TRBJ2-1; D remains ambiguous. Trimming stripped 0 bases from V and 4 bases from J, with 7 bases between. The CDR3 has 14 residues. Germline CDR1 and CDR2: LGHNA and YSLEER. CDR3 nucleotide sequence: TGCGCCAGCAGCCAAGATAATGAGTACAATGAGCAGTTCTTC. Translating it yields CASSQDNEYNEQFF.

The chain is built from TRBV7-2 and TRBJ2-5; 7 bases line up with TRBD2. This CDR3 contains 17 residues. Germline trimming cut 6 bases from V and 1 base from J; bases unmatched to any gene: 14. Germline V lookup: CDR1 SGHTA, CDR2 FQGNSA. CDR3 coding DNA: TGTGCCAGCAGTCAAAGTGGGGCGGGAGCCTCCCAAGAGACCCAGTACTTC. Translated: CASSQSGAGASQETQYF.

The chain recombines TRBV19 with TRBJ2-1; possible D gene TRBD2, 5 bases. V was shortened by 5 bases and J by 10 bases, with 18 bases between the two germline ends. This CDR3 has 14 residues. CDR1 LNHDA and CDR2 SQIVND come from the germline V gene (reference sequence). The chain's CDR3 is CASSAAPERYEQFF. CDR3 nucleotide sequence: TGTGCCAGTAGTGCGGCCCCGGAGCGGTACGAGCAGTTCTTC.

This rearrangement joins TRBV7-2 to TRBJ2-3; the D gene is possibly TRBD1 (5 bases). Germline V gene data show CDR1 as SGHTA and CDR2 as FQGNSA. Trimming shortened V by 1 base and J by 3 bases, and 14 bases separated the two germline ends. This CDR3 has 16 residues. CDR3: CASSLGPGLVTDTQYF. The DNA of the CDR3 is TGTGCCAGCAGCTTAGGCCCAGGGCTGGTGACAGATACGCAGTATTTT.

This chain links TRBV5-1 with TRBJ1-2; TRBD1 aligns across 8 bases. The CDR3 consists of 15 residues. The germline V gene has CDR1 SGHRS and CDR2 YFSETQ. Unmatched junction bases numbered 13, after V lost 5 bases and J lost 7 bases. The CDR3: CASSSSLPGGAGYTF. CDR3 sequence (DNA): TGCGCCAGCAGTTCCTCATTACCAGGGGGCGCTGGCTACACCTTC.

J is TRBJ1-1 and V is TRBV6-5; D gene unclear. CDR3 length: 15 amino acids. Trimming took 0 bases from V and 1 from J, leaving 9 bases between them. CDR1 and CDR2 from the germline V gene are MNHEY and SVGAGI. The CDR3 loop reads CASSYSRPGNTEAFF. The CDR3 coding sequence is TGTGCCAGCAGTTACTCCCGACCAGGGAACACTGAAGCTTTCTTT.